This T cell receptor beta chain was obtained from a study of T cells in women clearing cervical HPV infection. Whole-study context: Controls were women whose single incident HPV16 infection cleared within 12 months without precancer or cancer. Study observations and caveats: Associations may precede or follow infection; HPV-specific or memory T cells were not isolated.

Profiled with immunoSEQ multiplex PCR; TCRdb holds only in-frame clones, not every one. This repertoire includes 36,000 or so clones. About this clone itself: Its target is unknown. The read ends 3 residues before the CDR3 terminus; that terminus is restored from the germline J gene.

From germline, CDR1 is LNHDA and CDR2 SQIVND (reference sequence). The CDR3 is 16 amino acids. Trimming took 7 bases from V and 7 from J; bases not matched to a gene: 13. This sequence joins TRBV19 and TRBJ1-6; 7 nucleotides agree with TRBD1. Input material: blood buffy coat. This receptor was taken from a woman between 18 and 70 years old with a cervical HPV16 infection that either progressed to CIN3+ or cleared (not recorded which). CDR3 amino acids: CASTMRGQGKNSPLHF. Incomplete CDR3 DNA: TGTGCCAGTACCATGAGGGGGCAGGGAAAAAATTCACCC.